This T cell receptor (beta chain) appears in the sequencing data of a study of shared clonotypes between healthy human individuals (dated by TCRdb to the early 2020s). In the study overall: A couple of women and a few men aged 18 to 49 years were included in the cohort. For each donor, CD4 naive and CD4 memory were each run on three plates, CD8 naive on two plates, and CD8 memory on one plate. Libraries were prepared and TCR repertoires were sequenced by different laboratories using diverse techniques, in order to increase sequencing depth and limit assay-specific biases. Between about 0.8 and 9 billion PBMCs per donor were obtained by leukapheresis. Blood TCR repertoires of about 5 healthy adults were deeply sequenced to estimate repertoire size and the extent of clonotype sharing between individuals. Overall results and qualifications from the work: Across a handful of donors, about 5.2% of naive CD4, approximately 3.6% of naive CD8, under 2.5% of memory CD4, and 0.4% of memory CD8 clonotypes were shared. Pairwise subsampling indicated that sequencing depth was expected to affect the degree of clonotype sharing among donors. The genetic and exposure-history diversity represented was limited by the small number of donors. Naive subsets generally had larger estimated clonotype richness than memory subsets. Rarefaction of sorted-subset datasets indicated incomplete sequencing despite the large sequencing depth. Higher generation probabilities were observed for clonotypes shared by all four sorted-subset donors than for non-shared clonotypes. Only blood was sampled, and tissue TCR repertoires likely differ from those in blood.

V is pared back by 3 bases and J by 6 bases, with 9 bases lying between the germline termini. The germline V gene provides CDR1 SGHVS and CDR2 FNYEAQ. From the cysteine through the phenylalanine, the CDR3 covers 13 amino acids. Only the CDR3 portion is preserved as DNA: 39 bases, with reading frame beginning at the first base. The count of this clone is one. The antigen it binds to is not known. There are no base qualities to consult, and no much larger clone falls within one base. Using the deep immunoSEQ assay, TCR CDR3 regions were amplified from genomic DNA by multiplex PCR. For each cell subset, the extracted genomic DNA was distributed evenly across all wells of several immunoSEQ 96-well plates, and each plate served as one replicate. For sorted subsets, around 200 ng genomic DNA, equal to some 28,000 T cell genomes, was loaded into each replicate PCR. The purified libraries were quantified using a Qubit 3.0 fluorometer, sized with a Bioanalyzer 2100, and then quantified again using the KAPA Library Quantification kit. A separate single-read 150-cycle Illumina NextSeq 550 flow cell was used to sequence each immunoSEQ 96-well plate. Per the original workflow: Because only junctional sequences without quality scores were contained in the immunoSEQ output, filtering matching that applied to full-length reads could not be performed. To assign V/J genes and CDR3, sequences were annotated against IMGT germline references using PyIR, a Python wrapper for IgBLAST v1.9. Reads were filtered out if the reads had weak V/J assignments (E-value above 1e-6), no CDR3, stop codons, out-of-frame junctions, or ambiguous translated residues. V3J clonotypes were defined as sequences sharing an identical inferred V gene, J gene, and CDR3 amino acid sequence. Percentage overlap between repertoires was computed as shared unique clonotypes divided by the size of the smaller repertoire. Repertoire richness was assessed with RTK rarefaction, the Chao1 estimator, and Recon v2.1 estimates of unobserved clonotypes. Generation probabilities for all TCRbeta clonotypes obtained by the gDNA method from four donors were computed using OLGA. What TCRdb holds here is the immuneACCESS table cut down to in-frame rearrangements. Part of the clones is not present; checked against another copy, under half of the missing clones reflect an unresolved V gene, and the others are unexplained. V, J and clone size were drawn from that table, and D and trimming were deduced from the DNA. This sample comprises about 690,000 clones, 90% of them detected only once. The ten largest account for 34% of the sample.

Healthy HIV-negative adults with no recently reported acute infections or vaccinations were included as donors. Every donor was a Caucasian adult living in Nashville, Tennessee, USA. The CD8 memory samples were a combination of magnetically selected CD45RO+ cells and CCR7-negative CD45RA+ effector memory (TemRA) cells. Blood was obtained by leukapheresis, after which PBMCs were separated by Ficoll-Histopaque density gradient centrifugation and cryopreserved in liquid nitrogen vapor phase. Analytical flow cytometry was used to check the purity and quantity of every magnetically sorted T cell population. From each sorted fraction, genomic DNA was isolated and quantified by UV absorbance on a Nanodrop 2000c.

Sequenced: memory CD8+ T cells from PBMCs. What this sample's cell subset or site label stands for: CD45RO+ cells pooled with CCR7-negative TemRA cells. This TCR came from a man in his late teens or twenties in good health. Some clones in this sample may be carry-over from other donors' samples. The chain was built from TRBV7-6 and TRBJ2-1; no D gene can be assigned with confidence. The nucleotide sequence reads TGTGCCAGCAGCTTGCCAGAGGCCAATGAGCAGTTCTTC. Translated, this is CASSLPEANEQFF.